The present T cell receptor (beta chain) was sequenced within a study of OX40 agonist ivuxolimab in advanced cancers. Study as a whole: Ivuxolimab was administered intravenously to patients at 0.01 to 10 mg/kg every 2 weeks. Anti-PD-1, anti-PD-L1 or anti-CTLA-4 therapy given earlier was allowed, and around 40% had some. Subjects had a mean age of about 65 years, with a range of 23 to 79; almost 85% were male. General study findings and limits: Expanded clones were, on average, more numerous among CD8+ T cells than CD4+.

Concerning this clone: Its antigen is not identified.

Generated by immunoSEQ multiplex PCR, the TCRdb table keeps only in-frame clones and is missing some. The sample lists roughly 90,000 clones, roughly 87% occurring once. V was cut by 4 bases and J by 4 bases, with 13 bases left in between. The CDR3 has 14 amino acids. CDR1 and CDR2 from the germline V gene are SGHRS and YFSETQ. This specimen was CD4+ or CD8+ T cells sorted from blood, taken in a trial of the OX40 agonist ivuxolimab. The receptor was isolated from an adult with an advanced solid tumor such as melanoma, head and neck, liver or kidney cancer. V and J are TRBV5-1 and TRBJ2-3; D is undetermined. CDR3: CASSPLDGADTQYF. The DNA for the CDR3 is TGCGCCAGCAGCCCGCTCGACGGAGCAGATACGCAGTATTTT.